This TCR beta chain comes out of a study of blood T cell repertoires in COVID-19. In the source study's methods: Amplification of reference gene primers was used by the study to estimate nucleated cell counts. Sequencing was performed with immunoSEQ multiplex PCR; in TCRdb, only in-frame clones are kept and a portion is missing. Clone size and the V and J calls come from that table; the DNA yielded D and trimming. Of 180,000 or so clones listed, approximately 85% are singletons. V dropped 10 bases and J dropped 0 bases, with 17 bases sitting between them. The CDR3 consists of 15 residues. From germline, CDR1 is WSHSY and CDR2 SAAADI.

The receptor's source is a woman older than 75 with acute or convalescent COVID-19. The gene calls are TRBV10-2 and TRBJ2-3; D is perhaps TRBD2 (7 bases). Sequencing input: peripheral blood. In nucleotides, the CDR3 is TGCGCCACGCTACCCGGGGGGCTGAGCACAGATACGCAGTATTTT. Translation gives CATLPGGLSTDTQYF.